The 21 T cell receptor beta chains given below trace back to one sample, sequenced in a study of blood T cell repertoires in COVID-19. Only in-frame clones appear in the TCRdb table, and some are missing; sequencing was by immunoSEQ multiplex PCR. The repertoire consists of roughly 41,000 clones, with over 75% occurring once and the leading ten covering about 15%. The specimen sequenced was peripheral blood. These receptors were obtained from a human donor in a cohort sampled during active COVID-19. The donor label of this sample is uncertain.

The rearrangement uses TRBV27 and TRBJ2-5; TRBD1 agrees at 7 bases. After removal of 6 bases from V and 5 bases from J, the junction contained 12 bases not matched to a gene. Germline CDR1 reads MNHEY; CDR2 reads SMNVEV (reference sequence). This CDR3 spans 15 amino acids. CDR3 nucleotides: TGTGCCAGCAGGCTAGGGGGCGGAGATGTGGAGACCCAGTACTTC. It yields the protein CASRLGGGDVETQYF.

The gene calls are TRBV5-1 and TRBJ2-3, with 8 bases lining up with TRBD2. The V and J ends lost 0 bases and 4 bases, in that order; junction bases with no gene match: 4. Germline CDR1 SGHRS, CDR2 YFSETQ. CDR3 length: 15 residues. The CDR3 DNA sequence: TGCGCCAGCAGCTTGGGGGTAGCGGGGCCAGATACGCAGTATTTT. This translates into CASSLGVAGPDTQYF.

The chain recombines TRBV5-8 with TRBJ1-2, with 8 nucleotides matching TRBD1. This CDR3 is built from 14 residues. V trimming: 3 bases; J trimming: 4 bases; junction bases outside the gene matches: 5. The germline V gene has CDR1 SGHTS and CDR2 YDEGEE. The CDR3 region has the DNA TGTGCCAGCAGCTACCCCGGGACAGGCTATGGCTACACCTTC. This encodes CASSYPGTGYGYTF. Complete variable domain (other parts from reference TRBV5-8 and TRBJ1-2): EAGVTQSPTHLIKTRGQQATLRCSPISGHTSVYWYQQALGLGLQFLLWYDEGEERNRGNFPPRFSGRQFPNYSSELNVNALELEDSALYLCASSYPGTGYGYTFGSGTRLTVV.

This chain connects TRBV2 to TRBJ1-4; TRBD1 agrees at 8 bases. The CDR3 is made up of 13 amino acids. V was clipped by 7 bases and J by 8 bases; unmatched bases: 6. Germline CDR1 is SNHLY and CDR2 is FYNNEI. The CDR3 nucleotides read TGTGCCAGCAACACGGACAGGGCCGAAAAACTGTTTTTT. This translates into CASNTDRAEKLFF.

The chain couples TRBV3-1 (or the pseudogene TRBV3-2) to TRBJ2-2; perhaps TRBD2 as D (6 bases). Germline V CDR1 and CDR2: LGHDT, YNNKEL (reference sequence). V was trimmed by 1 base and J by 2 bases, leaving 8 bases between them. The length of the CDR3 is 15 residues. The chain's CDR3 is CASSQAGLNTGELFF. Written as DNA, the CDR3 is TGTGCCAGCAGCCAAGCGGGACTCAACACCGGGGAGCTGTTTTTT.

This clone was picked up one time. The chain combines TRBV11-2 with TRBJ2-7; TRBD1 matches at 8 bases. With 5 bases clipped from V and 7 bases from J, the junction kept 10 bases outside the gene matches. Germline V lookup: CDR1 SGHAT, CDR2 FQNNGV. The CDR3 runs to 14 residues. CDR3 DNA: TGTGCCAGCAGCCCTCAGGGGGCTCTCTCTGAGCAGTACTTC. It yields the protein CASSPQGALSEQYF.

The chain has TRBV10-3 and TRBJ1-5; possibly TRBD1 for D (6 bases). V was trimmed by 1 base and J by 0 bases, leaving 10 bases between them. The germline CDR1 and CDR2 sequences are ENHRY and SYGVKD. The CDR3 loop spans 16 amino acids. The CDR3 loop reads CAISEWQGISNQPQHF. CDR3 DNA: TGTGCCATCAGTGAGTGGCAGGGGATTAGCAATCAGCCCCAGCATTTT.

The chain recombines TRBV3-1 (or the pseudogene TRBV3-2) with TRBJ1-6; TRBD1 is a possible D gene (6 bases). This CDR3 spans 11 amino acids. Germline V gene sequence: CDR1 LGHDT, CDR2 YNNKEL (reference sequence). V was shortened by 6 bases and J by 18 bases, with 15 bases between the two germline ends. In DNA, the CDR3 is TGTGCCAGCAGTGGTGGAGGACAGACCCACTTT. Amino acids: CASSGGGQTHF.

The genes are TRBV27 and TRBJ2-2; the D gene is possibly TRBD2 (6 bases). This CDR3 has 15 residues. Germline V gene sequence: CDR1 MNHEY, CDR2 SMNVEV (reference sequence). V shed 8 bases and J shed 7 bases, with 20 bases lying between them. CDR3 coding DNA: TGTGCCAGCGTCTCAGGAGGGTCCCCCATCGGGGAGCTGTTTTTT. Residues: CASVSGGSPIGELFF.

This chain uses TRBV7-9 with TRBJ2-6, with a tentative D call TRBD1 (5 bases). The CDR3 sequence is 16 residues long. Germline lookup yields CDR1 SEHNR and CDR2 FQNEAQ (reference sequence). V was shortened by 4 bases and J by 2 bases, with 12 bases between the two germline ends. DNA for the CDR3: TGTGCCAGCAGCTCCCGCAAAGGGGCTGGGGCCAACGTCCTGACTTTC. Translating gives CASSSRKGAGANVLTF. The variable domain in full, with the rest retrieved from reference TRBV7-9 and TRBJ2-6, is DTGVSQNPRHKITKRGQNVTFRCDPISEHNRLYWYRQTLGQGPEFLTYFQNEAQLEKSRLLSDRFSAERPKGSFSTLEIQRTEQGDSAMYLCASSSRKGAGANVLTFGAGSRLTVL.

The count of this clone is one. As DNA, the CDR3 is TGTGCCAGCAGTTTCGGGGTCGAGCAGTACTTC. Amino acids: CASSFGVEQYF. The rearrangement links TRBV27 to TRBJ2-7, with a tentative D call TRBD2 (5 bases). The V end lost 3 bases, the J end lost 6 bases, and 6 bases lay between the germline ends. Germline-derived CDR1 and CDR2 are MNHEY and SMNVEV (reference sequence). The CDR3 runs 11 residues.

J is TRBJ2-7 and V is TRBV9; the D is unclear. The CDR3 sequence is 13 residues long. V lost 0 bases and J lost 2, with 6 bases in between. Germline V gene sequence: CDR1 SGDLS, CDR2 YYNGEE. The CDR3 protein is CASSVDSPYEQYF. In DNA, the CDR3 is TGTGCCAGCAGCGTAGACAGCCCCTACGAGCAGTACTTC.

V is TRBV29-1 and J is TRBJ2-3, with 9 bases fitting TRBD1. Unmatched junction bases numbered 8, after V lost 5 bases and J lost 2 bases. CDR1 is SQVTM and CDR2 is ANQGSEA in the germline V gene. CDR3 length: 15 residues. CDR3 in amino acids: CSVSLGTGTTDTQYF. CDR3 sequence (DNA): TGCAGCGTTTCCCTCGGGACAGGGACCACAGATACGCAGTATTTT.

This chain joins TRBV10-3 and TRBJ1-2; 7 positions match TRBD1. The CDR3 spans 15 residues. Per germline, CDR1 ENHRY and CDR2 SYGVKD. J was trimmed by 0 bases and V by 0 bases; bases with no gene match: 1. The CDR3 coding sequence is TGTGCCATCAGTGAGTCCACAGGGGCTAACTATGGCTACACCTTC. Translated: CAISESTGANYGYTF.

The chain couples TRBV19 to TRBJ1-1; a possible D gene is TRBD1 (6 bases). V was trimmed by 5 bases and J by 1 base, leaving 11 bases between them. The CDR3 contains 14 residues. Germline CDR1 is LNHDA and CDR2 is SQIVND (reference sequence). The CDR3 DNA follows: TGTGCCAGTAGTCTACAGGGATGGAACACTGAAGCTTTCTTT. It codes for CASSLQGWNTEAFF.

The rearrangement joins TRBV19 to TRBJ1-1; TRBD1 is a possible D gene (6 bases). Germline CDR1 LNHDA, CDR2 SQIVND (reference sequence). The CDR3 has 13 amino acids. The V end lost 7 bases, the J end lost 7 bases, and 16 bases lay between the germline ends. The CDR3 DNA is TGTGCCAGTATTGCGGCTCAACAGGGTGAAGCTTTCTTT. Translation: CASIAAQQGEAFF.

The gene calls are TRBV2 and TRBJ2-1; possibly TRBD1 for D (6 bases). Germline V CDR1 and CDR2: SNHLY, FYNNEI. V lost 4 bases to trimming and J lost 12 bases, with 10 bases between them. The CDR3 length is 11 residues. CDR3 in amino acids: CASSVSRGQFF. The CDR3 DNA reads as TGTGCCAGCAGTGTATCCAGGGGGCAGTTCTTC.

The gene calls are TRBV6-5 and TRBJ2-1; no clear D. The CDR3 runs 11 residues. V was trimmed by 6 bases and J by 4 bases, leaving 4 bases between them. Germline V gene sequence: CDR1 MNHEY, CDR2 SVGAGI. The CDR3 sequence is CASSQYNEQFF. The CDR3 coding sequence is TGTGCCAGCAGCCAATACAATGAGCAGTTCTTC.

The CDR3 region has the DNA TGTGCCAGCAGCTCACCGGACAGGGGGCTATCCTACGAGCAGTACTTC. It codes for CASSSPDRGLSYEQYF. V is TRBV5-4 and J is TRBJ2-7; 11 nucleotides align to TRBD1. The J segment lost 1 base and the V segment lost 3 bases, leaving 6 bases of the junction unmatched. Germline CDR1 reads SGHNT; CDR2 reads YYREEE (reference sequence). CDR3 length: 16 amino acids. The full variable domain, in which reference TRBV5-4 and TRBJ2-7 provide the parts outside the CDR3, is ETGVTQSPTHLIKTRGQQVTLRCSSQSGHNTVSWYQQALGQGPQFIFQYYREEENGRGNFPPRFSGLQFPNYSSELNVNALELDDSALYLCASSSPDRGLSYEQYFGPGTRLTVT.

The V gene is TRBV27, the J gene TRBJ1-1; 8 nucleotides align to TRBD1. Unmatched junction bases numbered 6, after V lost 5 bases and J lost 1 base. Germline loops: CDR1 MNHEY, CDR2 SMNVEV (reference sequence). The CDR3 runs to 15 residues. The CDR3 protein is CASSPSGQGNTEAFF. The CDR3 DNA follows: TGTGCCAGCAGTCCATCCGGACAGGGGAACACTGAAGCTTTCTTT.

V gene TRBV2 combines with J gene TRBJ2-3; maybe TRBD1 (6 bases). This CDR3 comprises 15 residues. V lost 2 bases and J lost 4, with 13 bases in between. Germline CDR1 SNHLY, CDR2 FYNNEI. As DNA, the CDR3 is TGTGCCAGCAGTGAACTTCCAGGGGCGCCAGATACGCAGTATTTT. Translated: CASSELPGAPDTQYF.